Shown below are 14 T cell receptor beta chains from a single sample sequenced in a study of identical twins. TCRdb re-derived calls from the 5' RACE reads in MiXCR, one entry per CDR3 protein. The sample holds some 630,000 distinct CDR3 sequences, about 7% seen once. The sample was also linked to a second study, of yellow fever vaccine responses in identical twins.

The sequenced sample was PBMCs. These TCRs come from a young woman in good health.

This clonotype has ten or more counts. The chain employs TRBV10-3 and TRBJ2-3; D unresolved. Germline V gene lookup returns CDR1 ENHRY and CDR2 SYGVKD. The CDR3 length is 12 residues. Between the trimmed V and J ends, which lost 4 bases and 7 bases, there was a span of 9 bases. The CDR3 DNA reads TGTGCCATCAGTGGCTCGGAGAATACGCAGTATTTT. Translating it yields CAISGSENTQYF.

This clonotype was counted many times. This rearrangement joins TRBV10-3 to TRBJ1-5, with D unresolved. This CDR3 comprises 13 residues. CDR1 and CDR2 from the germline V gene are ENHRY and SYGVKD. Trimming took 8 bases from V and 1 from J, leaving 9 bases between them. CDR3 loop: CAIRDVSNQPQHF. The CDR3 nucleotides read TGTGCCATCCGGGATGTGAGCAATCAGCCCCAGCATTTT.

The rearrangement uses TRBV7-6 and TRBJ2-1; D gene unclear. The CDR3 has 16 amino acids. Germline V gene data show CDR1 as SGHVS and CDR2 as FNYEAQ. Trimming stripped 4 bases from V and 0 bases from J, with 13 bases between. DNA for the CDR3: TGTGCCAGCAGCTCTAGAATTTCGAACTCCTACAATGAGCAGTTCTTC. Translated: CASSSRISNSYNEQFF.

The chain is built from TRBV10-3 and TRBJ1-3, with TRBD1 matching 7 bases. Trimming at V came to 6 bases and at J to 4 bases, leaving 12 bases not matched to a gene. Germline V gene sequence: CDR1 ENHRY, CDR2 SYGVKD. This CDR3 has 16 residues. As DNA, the CDR3 is TGTGCCATCAGAGAACAGGGGACATGGTCCGGAAACACCATATATTTT. Its protein is CAIREQGTWSGNTIYF.

This chain's CDR3 is CASSGDRGLTNIQYF. The CDR3, as DNA: TGTGCCAGCAGCGGGGACAGGGGGCTTACAAACATTCAGTACTTC. The chain recombines TRBV6-1 with TRBJ2-4; 12 bases agree with TRBD1. Trimming took 6 bases from V and 6 from J; bases not matched to a gene: 6. The germline V gene encodes CDR1 MNHNS and CDR2 SASEGT. This CDR3 region has 15 residues.

The rearrangement joins TRBV20-1 to TRBJ2-7; 11 nucleotides line up with TRBD1. The germline V gene has CDR1 DFQATT and CDR2 SNEGSKA (reference sequence). The CDR3 consists of 12 residues. The V and J ends lost 3 bases and 7 bases, in that order; junction bases with no gene match: 2. The CDR3 spells CSARGQGGEQYV. The CDR3 DNA follows: TGCAGTGCTAGGGGACAGGGGGGAGAGCAGTACGTC.

This clonotype turned up a few times. V usage is TRBV2 and J usage is TRBJ2-2; the match to TRBD2 covers 8 bases. Per germline, CDR1 SNHLY and CDR2 FYNNEI. V lost 7 bases, J lost 5 bases, and 9 bases stayed unmatched. CDR3 length: 15 amino acids. CDR3 DNA sequence: TGTGCCAGCATGCTCGCGGGGGGAAGAACCGGGGAGCTGTTTTTT. Encoded protein: CASMLAGGRTGELFF.

This chain's CDR3 is CASSLIPWGETNTGELFF. The CDR3 coding sequence is TGCGCCAGCAGCTTGATACCTTGGGGGGAAACGAACACCGGGGAGCTGTTTTTT. The chain combines TRBV5-1 with TRBJ2-2, with D possibly matching TRBD2 (6 bases). This CDR3 comprises 18 residues. The germline V gene has CDR1 SGHRS and CDR2 YFSETQ. V dropped 1 base and J dropped 0 bases, with 16 bases sitting between them. The variable domain in full, with the rest retrieved from reference TRBV5-1 and TRBJ2-2, is KAGVTQTPRYLIKTRGQQVTLSCSPISGHRSVSWYQQTPGQGLQFLFEYFSETQRNKGNFPGRFSGRQFSNSRSEMNVSTLELGDSALYLCASSLIPWGETNTGELFFGEGSRLTVL.

The chain links TRBV7-2 to TRBJ2-7; D call uncertain. Germline CDR1 reads SGHTA; CDR2 reads FQGNSA. The CDR3 covers 14 residues. V was clipped by 4 bases and J by 1 base, with 11 bases between them. DNA for the CDR3: TGTGCCAGCAGCTACATTAAGGGTTCCTACGAGCAGTACTTC. Protein: CASSYIKGSYEQYF. The full variable domain, rest sourced from reference TRBV7-2 and TRBJ2-7, is GAGVSQSPSNKVTEKGKDVELRCDPISGHTALYWYRQSLGQGLEFLIYFQGNSAPDKSGLPSDRFSAERTGGSVSTLTIQRTQQEDSAVYLCASSYIKGSYEQYFGPGTRLTVT.

This clonotype has just a few counts. The J gene is TRBJ2-7, the V gene TRBV28; D remains ambiguous. The CDR3 sequence is 12 residues long. Trimming shortened V by 5 bases and J by 3 bases, and 8 bases separated the two germline ends. Germline-derived CDR1 and CDR2 are MDHEN and SYDVKM. This CDR3 reads CASSADGYEQYV. Here the CDR3 DNA reads TGTGCCAGCAGTGCGGACGGCTACGAGCAGTACGTC.

The J gene is TRBJ2-1, the V gene TRBV5-1; the D gene is possibly TRBD1 (7 bases). Trimming pared 6 bases from V and 4 bases from J, leaving 14 bases between. In germline, CDR1 is SGHRS, CDR2 YFSETQ. There are 14 residues in the CDR3. The CDR3: CASTGAGQYNEQFF. As DNA, the CDR3 is TGCGCCAGCACGGGCGCGGGACAGTACAATGAGCAGTTCTTC.

The table lists this clonotype with many counts. V is TRBV27 and J is TRBJ2-1; D is unclear. The ends were cut back, 5 bases at V and 6 bases at J, with 8 bases in the middle. The V gene's germline CDR1 is MNHEY and CDR2 SMNVEV (reference sequence). The CDR3 is 12 residues long. CDR3 protein: CASSPWGNEQFF. CDR3 DNA: TGTGCCAGCAGTCCCTGGGGCAATGAGCAGTTCTTC.

The chain links TRBV20-1 to TRBJ2-2, with D perhaps matching TRBD2 (6 bases). Per the germline V gene, CDR1 is DFQATT and CDR2 is SNEGSKA (reference sequence). Trimming stripped 0 bases from V and 6 bases from J, with 11 bases between. This CDR3 has 14 residues. CDR3 bases: TGCAGTGCTAGAGACGCTGGCGGGGCCGGGGAGCTGTTTTTT. Residues: CSARDAGGAGELFF.

The chain has TRBV20-1 and TRBJ2-3; 11 bases align to TRBD2. In germline, CDR1 is DFQATT, CDR2 SNEGSKA (reference sequence). V lost 1 base and J lost 4; bases outside the gene matches: 4. The CDR3 loop spans 15 amino acids. Here the CDR3 DNA reads TGCAGTGCTAGAGGACTAGCGGGAACATCAGATACGCAGTATTTT. Its protein product is CSARGLAGTSDTQYF.